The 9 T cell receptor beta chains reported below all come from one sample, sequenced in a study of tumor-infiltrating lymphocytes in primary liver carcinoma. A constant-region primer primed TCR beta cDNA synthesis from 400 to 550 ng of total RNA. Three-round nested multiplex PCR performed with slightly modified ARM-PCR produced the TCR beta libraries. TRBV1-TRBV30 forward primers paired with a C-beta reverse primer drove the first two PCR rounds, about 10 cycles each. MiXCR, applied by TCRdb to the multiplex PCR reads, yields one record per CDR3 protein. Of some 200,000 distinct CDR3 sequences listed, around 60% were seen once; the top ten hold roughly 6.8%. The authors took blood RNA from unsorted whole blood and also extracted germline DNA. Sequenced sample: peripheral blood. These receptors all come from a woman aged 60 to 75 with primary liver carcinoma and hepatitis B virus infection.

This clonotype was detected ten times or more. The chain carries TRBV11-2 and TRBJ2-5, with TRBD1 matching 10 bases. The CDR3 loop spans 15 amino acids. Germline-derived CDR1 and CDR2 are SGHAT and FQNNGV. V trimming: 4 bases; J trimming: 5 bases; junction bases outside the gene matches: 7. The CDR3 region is CASSWGTGESETQYF. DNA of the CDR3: TGTGCCAGCAGCTGGGGGACAGGGGAGAGCGAGACCCAGTACTTC.

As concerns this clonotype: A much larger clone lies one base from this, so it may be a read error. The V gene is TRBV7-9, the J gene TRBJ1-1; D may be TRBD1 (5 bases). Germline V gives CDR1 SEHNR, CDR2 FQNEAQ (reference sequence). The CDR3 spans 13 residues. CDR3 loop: CTSTLQVNTEAFF. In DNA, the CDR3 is TGTACCAGCACCTTACAGGTGAACACTGAAGCTTTCTTT.

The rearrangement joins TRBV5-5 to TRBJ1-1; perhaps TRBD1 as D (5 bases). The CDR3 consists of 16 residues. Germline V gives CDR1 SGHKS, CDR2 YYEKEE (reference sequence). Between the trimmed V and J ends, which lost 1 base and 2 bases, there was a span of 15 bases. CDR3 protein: CASSLFAGSINTEAFF. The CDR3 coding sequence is TGTGCCAGCAGCTTGTTTGCAGGGAGTATAAACACTGAAGCTTTCTTT.

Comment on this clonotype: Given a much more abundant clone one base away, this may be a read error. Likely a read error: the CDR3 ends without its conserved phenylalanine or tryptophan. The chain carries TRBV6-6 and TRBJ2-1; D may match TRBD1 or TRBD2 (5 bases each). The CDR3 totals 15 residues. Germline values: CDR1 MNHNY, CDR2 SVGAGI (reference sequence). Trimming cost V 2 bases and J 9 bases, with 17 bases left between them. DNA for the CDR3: TGTGCCAGCAGTTACCGGGACCGCTCGAGGGGTGAGCAGTTCTCC. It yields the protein CASSYRDRSRGEQFS.

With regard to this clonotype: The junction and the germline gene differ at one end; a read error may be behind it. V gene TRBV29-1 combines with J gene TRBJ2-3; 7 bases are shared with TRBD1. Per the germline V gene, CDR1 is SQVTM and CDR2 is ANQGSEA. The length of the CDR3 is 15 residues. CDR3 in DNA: TGCAGTGTTGCTGCCGGGACAGCCCCCACAGATACGCAGTATTTT. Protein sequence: CSVAAGTAPTDTQYF.

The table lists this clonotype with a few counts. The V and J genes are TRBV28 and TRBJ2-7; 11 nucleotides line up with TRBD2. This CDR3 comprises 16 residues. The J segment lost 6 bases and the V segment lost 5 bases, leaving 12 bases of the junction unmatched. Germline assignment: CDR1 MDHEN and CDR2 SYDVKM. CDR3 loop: CASSPLGGGLAVEQYF. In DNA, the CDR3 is TGTGCCAGCAGTCCCTTAGGGGGGGGACTAGCGGTCGAGCAGTACTTC.

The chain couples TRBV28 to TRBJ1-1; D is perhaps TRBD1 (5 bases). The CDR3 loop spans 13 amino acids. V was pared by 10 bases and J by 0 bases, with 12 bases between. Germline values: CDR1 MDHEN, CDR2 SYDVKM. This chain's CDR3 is CAIEDIMNTEAFF. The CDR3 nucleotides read TGTGCCATCGAGGACATCATGAACACTGAAGCTTTCTTT.

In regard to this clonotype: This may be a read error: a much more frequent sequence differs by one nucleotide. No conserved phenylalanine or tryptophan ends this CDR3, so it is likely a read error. The CDR3 bases are TGTGCCAGCAGTCAGAGCGGGGAGCAGTTCCTC. It translates to CASSQSGEQFL. The chain has TRBV12-3 or TRBV12-4 and TRBJ2-1; tentative D call: TRBD2 (6 bases). Trimming pared 5 bases from V and 10 bases from J, leaving 9 bases between. This CDR3 contains 11 residues.

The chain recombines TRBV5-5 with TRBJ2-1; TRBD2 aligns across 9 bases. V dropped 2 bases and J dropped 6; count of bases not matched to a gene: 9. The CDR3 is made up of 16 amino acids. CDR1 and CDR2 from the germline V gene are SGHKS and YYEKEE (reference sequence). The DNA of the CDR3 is TGTGCCAGCAGCTTCCCGGGACTAGCTGGACTCAATGAGCAGTTCTTC. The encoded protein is CASSFPGLAGLNEQFF.